Shown below are 30 T cell receptor beta chains from a single sample sequenced in a study of blood T cells in healthy people across ages. Through a sample-barcoded 5' primer and a J-beta primer mix, a second PCR was run for roughly 7 to 11 cycles. TCRdb processed the 5' RACE reads anew with MiXCR; each CDR3 protein has one entry. The sample consists of 1.4 million or so distinct CDR3 sequences, less than 45% of them appearing once. Sequencing used blood. Source of these receptors: a woman aged 18-29 years in good health.

The chain recombines TRBV4-1 with TRBJ1-2, with TRBD1 matching over 9 bases. J lost 6 bases, V lost 2 bases, and 10 bases had no gene match. CDR1 and CDR2 (germline): MGHRA, YSYEKL. This CDR3 has 16 residues. The CDR3 sequence: CASSQKTGTGRHGYTF. CDR3 nucleotides: TGCGCCAGCAGCCAAAAGACGGGGACAGGGCGGCATGGCTACACCTTC.

This chain joins TRBV6-2 or TRBV6-3 and TRBJ1-2; D perhaps matches TRBD1 (5 bases). The CDR3 consists of 13 residues. Germline lookup yields CDR1 MNHEY and CDR2 SVGEGT. Trimming removed 3 bases at V and 7 bases at J, with 12 bases between. This chain's CDR3 is CASSYRGEGGYTF. As DNA, the CDR3 is TGTGCCAGCAGTTATAGAGGGGAGGGTGGCTACACCTTC.

This clonotype occurred a few times. This rearrangement joins TRBV9 to TRBJ2-7; 8 bases line up with TRBD1. The CDR3 extends over 14 amino acids. V dropped 4 bases and J dropped 5; count of bases not matched to a gene: 8. In germline, CDR1 is SGDLS, CDR2 YYNGEE. For the CDR3, the DNA is TGTGCCAGCAGCCCTAGACAGGGGTTCAACGAGCAGTACTTC. It translates to CASSPRQGFNEQYF.

This clonotype was detected a few times. The genes are TRBV7-2 and TRBJ2-7, with D unclear. The germline V gene encodes CDR1 SGHTA and CDR2 FQGNSA. Trimming removed 5 bases at V and 0 bases at J, with 14 bases between. This CDR3 contains 15 residues. The CDR3 loop reads CASSPQAHLSYEQYF. In DNA form, the CDR3 reads TGTGCCAGCAGCCCCCAGGCCCATCTCTCCTACGAGCAGTACTTC.

This clonotype was observed a single time. The rearrangement joins TRBV6-5 to TRBJ2-1, with D perhaps TRBD2 (5 bases). V lost 4 bases to trimming and J lost 0 bases, with 13 bases between them. The CDR3 loop spans 16 amino acids. CDR1 and CDR2 from the germline V gene are MNHEY and SVGAGI. The CDR3 DNA follows: TGTGCCAGCAGTTCCCGACCACGGGGCTCCTACAATGAGCAGTTCTTC. Residues: CASSSRPRGSYNEQFF.

The CDR3 DNA follows: TGTGCCAGCAGCCAAAACAGGATCGGGAACTATGGCTACACCTTC. It encodes CASSQNRIGNYGYTF. This chain connects TRBV28 to TRBJ1-2; D possibly corresponds to TRBD1 (5 bases). This CDR3 has 15 amino acids. V lost 6 bases to trimming and J lost 2 bases, with 16 bases between them. Per germline, CDR1 MDHEN and CDR2 SYDVKM.

The chain carries TRBV29-1 and TRBJ2-5; D unresolved. The J call is in doubt because the DNA end fits TRBJ2-4 better. Germline V gene sequence: CDR1 SQVTM, CDR2 ANQGSEA. This CDR3 has 12 amino acids. CDR3 in amino acids: CSVEDPPDIQYF. The CDR3 coding sequence is TGCAGCGTTGAAGATCCCCCCGACATTCAGTACTTC.

The V and J genes are TRBV18 and TRBJ2-1, with TRBD1 as a possible D gene (7 bases). The germline V and J ends were trimmed by 3 bases and 6 bases, with 15 bases remaining between them. Per germline, CDR1 KGHSH and CDR2 LQKENI. The CDR3 has 15 residues. CDR3 coding DNA: TGTGCCAGCTCACCCGAGATCCAGGGGGGCAATGAGCAGTTCTTC. It specifies CASSPEIQGGNEQFF.

A few counts support this clonotype. The chain links TRBV20-1 to TRBJ2-5; D uncertain. V shed 5 bases and J shed 5 bases, with 9 bases lying between them. Germline CDR1 is DFQATT and CDR2 is SNEGSKA (reference sequence). The CDR3 contains 11 residues. The CDR3 spells CSASNGETQYF. CDR3 in DNA: TGCAGTGCTTCAAACGGGGAGACCCAGTACTTC.

The V gene is TRBV9, the J gene TRBJ2-1; TRBD2 aligns across 7 bases. The CDR3 sequence is 15 residues long. Trimming at V came to 4 bases and at J to 3 bases, leaving 7 bases not matched to a gene. Germline CDR1 SGDLS, CDR2 YYNGEE. The CDR3 DNA reads TGTGCCAGCAGCCCCGGGGGAGGGTACTACAATGAGCAGTTCTTC. Protein: CASSPGGGYYNEQFF.

As to this clonotype: A read error may be the cause here, since a much bigger clone is one base away. CDR3 in amino acids: CASSLSGETDNGELFF. In nucleotides, the CDR3 is TGTGCCAGCAGTCTTAGCGGGGAGACGGACAACGGGGAGCTGTTTTTT. The chain recombines TRBV6-4 with TRBJ2-2; 8 nucleotides match TRBD2. Trimming cost V 5 bases and J 7 bases; bases outside gene matches: 12. The V gene's germline CDR1 is MRHNA and CDR2 SNTAGT. The CDR3 spans 16 residues.

The chain has TRBV20-1 and TRBJ2-7, with TRBD2 matching 8 bases. J lost 3 bases, V lost 4 bases, and 5 bases had no gene match. This CDR3 has 13 residues. Looked up from germline, CDR1 is DFQATT and CDR2 is SNEGSKA (reference sequence). The CDR3 nucleotides are TGCAGTGCTATAAGCGGGAGAAACTACGAGCAGTACTTC. Protein: CSAISGRNYEQYF.

There are a few counts of this clonotype. In DNA form, the CDR3 reads TGTGCCAGCAGCGGTTATCCGGGACAGGGGGCGGATGGCTACACCTTC. This translates into CASSGYPGQGADGYTF. This sequence joins TRBV21-1 and TRBJ1-2; whether TRBD1, the table's D call, matches the DNA was not checked. TRBV21-1 is tagged as a pseudogene. CDR3 size: 16 residues.

The rearrangement links TRBV10-3 to TRBJ2-6; D gene ambiguous. V gave up 6 bases and J gave up 2 bases, with 11 bases separating them. The CDR3 runs 15 residues. Germline assignment: CDR1 ENHRY and CDR2 SYGVKD. In nucleotides, the CDR3 is TGTGCCATCAGCCCACAAGGGACTGGGGCCAACGTCCTGACTTTC. It specifies CAISPQGTGANVLTF.

The rearrangement joins TRBV11-2 to TRBJ2-1; the D gene is possibly TRBD2 (5 bases). The germline V gene encodes CDR1 SGHAT and CDR2 FQNNGV. The CDR3 spans 17 residues. Trimming took off 1 base at V and 1 base at J, with 14 bases between the two ends. The CDR3 spells CASSLASVGRSYNEQFF. The CDR3 DNA follows: TGTGCCAGCAGCTTAGCCAGCGTGGGGAGATCCTACAATGAGCAGTTCTTC. The entire variable domain, with the rest obtained from reference TRBV11-2 and TRBJ2-1, is as follows: EAGVAQSPRYKIIEKRQSVAFWCNPISGHATLYWYQQILGQGPKLLIQFQNNGVVDDSQLPKDRFSAERLKGVDSTLKIQPAKLEDSAVYLCASSLASVGRSYNEQFFGPGTRLTVL.

J is TRBJ2-2 and V is TRBV29-1; D unclear. The length of the CDR3 is 14 residues. Per the germline V gene, CDR1 is SQVTM and CDR2 is ANQGSEA. Trimming took 2 bases from V and 1 from J, leaving 8 bases between them. CDR3 in amino acids: CSVESGLNTGELFF. CDR3 bases: TGCAGCGTTGAATCCGGGCTGAACACCGGGGAGCTGTTTTTT.

This clonotype came up a few times. J is TRBJ2-1 and V is TRBV7-9; 11 nucleotides match TRBD2. The CDR3 has 17 amino acids. J gave up 6 bases and V 0 bases, and 7 bases lay outside the gene matches. CDR1 and CDR2 (germline): SEHNR, FQNEAQ (reference sequence). DNA for the CDR3: TGTGCCAGCAGCTTAGCGCAGGGGACTAGCGGATCCAATGAGCAGTTCTTC. This encodes CASSLAQGTSGSNEQFF.

The chain is built from TRBV4-1 and TRBJ2-1; 10 bases are shared with TRBD2. This CDR3 has 15 residues. With V trimmed by 3 bases and J by 7 bases, 6 bases remained unmatched. The germline V gene has CDR1 MGHRA and CDR2 YSYEKL. CDR3 sequence (DNA): TGCGCCAGCAGCCATCGGGCTAGCGGGAGTAATGAGCAGTTCTTC. This gives the protein CASSHRASGSNEQFF.

This clonotype appeared many times. The genes are TRBV6-2 or TRBV6-3 and TRBJ2-7, with D unclear. Germline CDR1 is MNHEY and CDR2 is SVGEGT. V was cut by 2 bases and J by 3 bases, with 5 bases left in between. The CDR3 loop spans 12 amino acids. CDR3 sequence reads: CASSYGVYEQYF. CDR3 DNA sequence: TGTGCCAGCAGTTACGGCGTCTACGAGCAGTACTTC.

DNA of the CDR3: TGTGCTAGTGGTCCCCGGACTGACAATGAGCAGTTCTTC. Translation gives CASGPRTDNEQFF. V gene TRBV12-5 combines with J gene TRBJ2-1; D possibly corresponds to TRBD2 (5 bases). The V gene lost 5 bases and the J gene lost 5 bases, with 10 bases spanning the gap. Looked up from germline, CDR1 is LGHNT and CDR2 is FRNRAP. This CDR3 comprises 13 residues.

J is TRBJ1-5 and V is TRBV19; TRBD1 is a possible D gene (5 bases). CDR1 is LNHDA and CDR2 is SQIVND in the germline V gene (reference sequence). The CDR3 is made up of 19 amino acids. V was pared by 9 bases and J by 0 bases, with 27 bases between. The CDR3 DNA reads TGTGCCAGCAGTCGCCCGACAGAGGGAGCGGGATATAGCAATCAGCCCCAGCATTTT. Protein product: CASSRPTEGAGYSNQPQHF.

The chain recombines TRBV29-1 with TRBJ1-1; no clear D. The V end was cut by 3 bases, the J end by 1 base, with 15 bases between. Per germline, CDR1 SQVTM and CDR2 ANQGSEA. The CDR3 spans 15 residues. The CDR3: CSVEVRGRKNTEAFF. CDR3 nucleotide sequence: TGCAGCGTTGAGGTACGGGGTAGGAAGAACACTGAAGCTTTCTTT.

This chain uses TRBV6-2 or TRBV6-3 with TRBJ2-1; maybe TRBD2 (6 bases). Trimming left V 7 bases short and J 0 bases short, with 13 bases between. The CDR3 runs 15 residues. Germline V lookup: CDR1 MNHEY, CDR2 SVGEGT. Here the CDR3 DNA reads TGTGCCAGCACCTGGGACTGGACCTCCTACAATGAGCAGTTCTTC. Translating it yields CASTWDWTSYNEQFF.

V gene TRBV20-1 combines with J gene TRBJ2-7; possibly TRBD1 for D (6 bases). CDR3 length: 13 amino acids. V dropped 3 bases and J dropped 0 bases, with 9 bases sitting between them. The germline V gene encodes CDR1 DFQATT and CDR2 SNEGSKA (reference sequence). The CDR3 region is CSASQGNSYEQYF. The CDR3 DNA sequence: TGCAGTGCTAGTCAGGGGAACTCCTACGAGCAGTACTTC.

The rearrangement uses TRBV7-9 and TRBJ2-3; tentatively, D is TRBD2 (7 bases). The germline gives CDR1 SEHNR, CDR2 FQNEAQ (reference sequence). CDR3 length: 15 amino acids. Deletions cut 3 bases from V and 4 bases from J, with 14 bases between. DNA of the CDR3: TGTGCCAGCAGCTTTACGGGGGGCAATGCAGATACGCAGTATTTT. Protein: CASSFTGGNADTQYF.

In nucleotides, the CDR3 is TGTGCCAGCACCGTGTCCCGACAGGGCTACAATGAGCAGTTCTTC. It specifies CASTVSRQGYNEQFF. The chain is built from TRBV27 and TRBJ2-1, with 7 bases identical to TRBD1. Germline V CDR1 and CDR2: MNHEY, SMNVEV (reference sequence). The length of the CDR3 is 15 residues. V lost 7 bases to trimming and J lost 3 bases; unmatched junction nucleotides: 9.

Only a few counts were recorded for this clonotype. The chain is built from TRBV28 and TRBJ1-5; 8 bases fit TRBD1. Germline V gene sequence: CDR1 MDHEN, CDR2 SYDVKM. Trimming took 2 bases from V and 3 from J; bases not matched to a gene: 3. The CDR3 has 15 residues. CDR3 coding DNA: TGTGCCAGCAGTTTAGTGACAGGGGCCAATCAGCCCCAGCATTTT. Translating it yields CASSLVTGANQPQHF.

This clonotype occurred a few times. The chain combines TRBV12-3 or TRBV12-4 with TRBJ1-2; 8 bases are shared with TRBD1. Trimming at V came to 6 bases and at J to 2 bases, leaving 11 bases not matched to a gene. The CDR3 consists of 16 residues. CDR3 sequence reads: CASSPTGTGVNYGYTF. For the CDR3, the DNA is TGTGCCAGCAGCCCGACCGGGACAGGCGTCAACTATGGCTACACCTTC.

This clonotype turned up a few times. This chain joins TRBV6-5 and TRBJ1-1; tentative D call: TRBD1 (5 bases). V lost 2 bases and J 2 bases, leaving 12 bases between the germline ends. This CDR3 is 15 amino acids long. CDR1 and CDR2 (germline): MNHEY, SVGAGI. DNA for the CDR3: TGTGCCAGCAGTTACGGGACGGTGGTCAACACTGAAGCTTTCTTT. Translation: CASSYGTVVNTEAFF.

This clonotype appeared a few times. The chain links TRBV7-8 to TRBJ1-2; possibly TRBD1 for D (6 bases). Germline CDR1 and CDR2: SGHVS and FQNEAQ. The CDR3 totals 14 residues. V was cut by 6 bases and J by 5 bases, with 16 bases left in between. CDR3 sequence reads: CASSLQTGPYGYTF. The CDR3 DNA reads as TGTGCCAGCAGTTTACAGACAGGCCCATATGGCTACACCTTC.